The source of this T cell receptor beta chain is a study of tumor-infiltrating lymphocytes in primary liver carcinoma. Study-wide context: Through surgical resection, the patients' primary liver carcinoma was treated.

Concerning this clonotype itself: Its antigen is unidentified. One junction end disagrees with the germline gene, perhaps due to a read error.

Unsorted whole blood served as the source of blood RNA, and germline DNA was extracted as well. TCR beta cDNA was reverse-transcribed from about 550 ng of total RNA. The reaction used a constant-region primer and ProtoScript II reverse transcriptase. A slightly modified ARM-PCR protocol with three nested multiplex PCR rounds produced these TCR beta libraries. Primers for the first two PCR rounds were TRBV1-TRBV30 forward primers and a C-beta reverse primer (around 10 cycles per round). In TCRdb, the multiplex PCR reads were re-called with MiXCR into one record per CDR3 protein. The data contain approximately 330,000 distinct CDR3 sequences, about 61% of them singletons. Germline-derived CDR1 and CDR2 are SGHAT and FQNNGV. The length of the CDR3 is 14 residues. Findings and limits, study-wide: With p = 0.039, the top-250-clone fraction in tumors significantly exceeded that in blood. Lesser overlap characterized tumor-adjacent and tumor-blood pairs relative to tumor region pairs.

The chain is built from TRBV11-2 and TRBJ2-7; TRBD2 matches at 7 bases. Specimen: peripheral blood. The TCR originated in a man aged 35-49 years with primary liver carcinoma and hepatitis B virus infection. CDR3 sequence (DNA): TGTGCCAACAGCTTAGCAGGCGGGAGCGACGAGCAGTACTTC. It yields the protein CANSLAGGSDEQYF.